The next 7 T cell receptor beta chains were all read from a single sample in a study of T-cell memory formation after mild COVID-19. TCRdb re-analysed the 5' RACE reads in MiXCR, keeping a single row per CDR3 protein. The sample records tens of thousands of distinct CDR3 sequences, approximately 12% being singletons. The sequenced sample was PBMCs or a T cell subset sorted from them (not recorded which). The receptors derive from a man younger than 30 who had mild COVID-19 (a few samples of this study predate the infection). Cell type and time point are not known.

This sequence joins TRBV28 and TRBJ2-1; 7 nucleotides agree with TRBD2. Trimming took 3 bases from V and 9 from J; bases not matched to a gene: 5. Per the germline V gene, CDR1 is MDHEN and CDR2 is SYDVKM. The CDR3 totals 13 residues. CDR3 sequence (DNA): TGTGCCAGCAGTTTGCCGGGGAGGGTTGAGCAGTTCTTC. The encoded protein is CASSLPGRVEQFF. Together with reference TRBV28 and TRBJ2-1, the CDR3 gives the full variable domain: DVKVTQSSRYLVKRTGEKVFLECVQDMDHENMFWYRQDPGLGLRLIYFSYDVKMKEKGDIPEGYSVSREKKERFSLILESASTNQTSMYLCASSLPGRVEQFFGPGTRLTVL.

This clonotype was counted between two and nine times. The V and J genes are TRBV11-2 and TRBJ1-1; D is perhaps TRBD1 (5 bases). The CDR3 is 13 residues long. Germline V lookup: CDR1 SGHAT, CDR2 FQNNGV. V lost 6 bases and J 3 bases, leaving 11 bases between the germline ends. CDR3 protein: CASSPTVDTEAFF. The CDR3, as DNA: TGTGCCAGCAGTCCGACAGTTGACACTGAAGCTTTCTTT.

The chain employs TRBV28 and TRBJ2-1, with 8 bases that match TRBD1. Germline CDR1 is MDHEN and CDR2 is SYDVKM. Germline trimming cut 2 bases from V and 3 bases from J; bases unmatched to any gene: 21. The CDR3 has 21 amino acids. CDR3 sequence: CASSLVLDRGQSYSLYNEQFF. CDR3 nucleotide sequence: TGTGCCAGCAGTTTAGTCCTCGACAGGGGCCAGAGCTACTCCCTCTACAATGAGCAGTTCTTC.

This clonotype has ten or more counts. This rearrangement joins TRBV28 to TRBJ1-6; possibly TRBD1 for D (6 bases). The CDR3 runs to 15 residues. From germline, CDR1 is MDHEN and CDR2 SYDVKM. V lost 6 bases and J lost 6, with 15 bases in between. CDR3 DNA sequence: TGTGCCAGCAGCCCGATGGGGGCGCTTAATTCACCCCTCCACTTT. Amino acids: CASSPMGALNSPLHF.

This clonotype was seen a few times. The V gene is TRBV4-1, the J gene TRBJ2-5; D may correspond to TRBD1 or TRBD2 (6 bases each). CDR1 is MGHRA and CDR2 is YSYEKL in the germline V gene. Trimming removed 2 bases from V and 0 bases from J, with 22 bases in between. The CDR3 runs 19 residues. The CDR3 DNA is TGCGCCAGCAGCCAATCAATAGGAAGTCCCGGGGGCTACCAAGAGACCCAGTACTTC. Translated: CASSQSIGSPGGYQETQYF.

This clonotype was counted only a few times. The J gene is TRBJ1-5, the V gene TRBV30; 7 bases fit TRBD1. J lost 0 bases, V lost 3 bases, and 11 bases had no gene match. CDR1 GTSNPN and CDR2 SVGIG come from the germline V gene (reference sequence). The CDR3 has 17 amino acids. CDR3 sequence (DNA): TGTGCCTGGAGCGAGCACAGGGGAATAAGTAGCAATCAGCCCCAGCATTTT. This codes for CAWSEHRGISSNQPQHF.

This clonotype showed up just a few times. J is TRBJ1-4 and V is TRBV6-6, with D possibly TRBD1 on 5 matching bases. The CDR3 is 17 amino acids. Per germline, CDR1 MNHNY and CDR2 SVGAGI (reference sequence). V lost 6 bases, J lost 0 bases, and 17 bases lay in between. The CDR3 nucleotides read TGTGCCAGCAGACCTAGGAGGGACCGTCCAACTAATGAAAAACTGTTTTTT. This translates into CASRPRRDRPTNEKLFF.